This TCR beta chain was identified in a study of blood T cells in healthy people across ages. The authors ran a second PCR of 7 to 11 cycles using a sample-barcoded 5' primer and a J-beta primer mix. TCRdb reanalysed the 5' RACE reads using MiXCR and keeps one entry per CDR3 protein. Of more than 650,000 distinct CDR3 sequences detected, about a fifth appear once; the ten largest clones hold 20% to 25%. CDR3 length: 18 residues. The junction had 15 bases not matched to a gene; V was cut back by 6 bases and J by 2 bases. Specimen: blood. The receptor was derived from a man between 65 and 85 years old in good health. The J gene is TRBJ2-7, the V gene TRBV12-3 or TRBV12-4; TRBD1 matches 11 bases. Here the CDR3 DNA reads TGTGCCAGCAGACCCCTTCTTGCCGGGACAGGGGGACCCTACGAGCAGTACGTC. Translation gives CASRPLLAGTGGPYEQYV.